This is a list of T cell receptor beta chains from one sample in a study of blood T cell repertoires in COVID-19. Using immunoSEQ multiplex PCR, the repertoire was profiled, and TCRdb retains in-frame clones only, with some absent. The data hold 200,000 to 250,000 clones, with roughly 80% observed a single time. The sequenced sample consisted of peripheral blood. The receptor source for this set is a woman in her 70s with COVID-19, enrolled during active disease. Each CDR3 is given with its conserved first and last residue. D genes are given only for firm matches. Size values are once, few and many counts, or a class for expanded clones, and some rows have none.

clone_size: -; j_call: TRBJ2-5; cdr3_length: 15; d_call: TRBD2; v_call: TRBV7-7; cdr3_nt: TGTGCCAGCAGCTTAGGGGTAGCGGGAGGGGAGACCCAGTACTTC; cdr3_aa: CASSLGVAGGETQYF
clone_size: -; j_call: TRBJ1-5; cdr3_length: 13; d_call: TRBD1; v_call: TRBV6-5; cdr3_nt: TGTGCCAGCGGACAGGGGGCATGGCAGCCCCAGCATTTT; cdr3_aa: CASGQGAWQPQHF
clone_size: -; j_call: TRBJ2-1; cdr3_length: 13; d_call: TRBD2; v_call: TRBV14; cdr3_nt: TGTGCCAGCAGCCTGGGACTAGCGACGGGGCAGTTCTTC; cdr3_aa: CASSLGLATGQFF
clone_size: -; j_call: TRBJ1-3; cdr3_length: 16; d_call: -; v_call: TRBV11-2; cdr3_nt: TGTGCCAGCAGCTTCCCCTCACTAGGGCCTGGAAACACCATATATTTT; cdr3_aa: CASSFPSLGPGNTIYF
clone_size: -; j_call: TRBJ2-7; cdr3_length: 13; d_call: -; v_call: TRBV10-2; cdr3_nt: TGCGCCAGCAGTGAACTGGCGACTTACGAGCAGTACTTC; cdr3_aa: CASSELATYEQYF
clone_size: -; j_call: TRBJ2-1; cdr3_length: 13; d_call: -; v_call: TRBV14; cdr3_nt: TGTGCCAGCAGCCTAGACCTCGGGGTTGAGCAGTTCTTC; cdr3_aa: CASSLDLGVEQFF
clone_size: -; j_call: TRBJ1-4; cdr3_length: 13; d_call: TRBD1; v_call: TRBV7-9; cdr3_nt: TGTGCCAGCGCTGGGCAGGGGGGCCGAAAACTGTTTTTT; cdr3_aa: CASAGQGGRKLFF
clone_size: -; j_call: TRBJ2-1; cdr3_length: 17; d_call: -; v_call: TRBV21-1; cdr3_nt: TGTGCCAGCAGCAAATTGAGACTAGCGCGCTCCTACAATGAGCAGTTCTTC; cdr3_aa: CASSKLRLARSYNEQFF
clone_size: -; j_call: TRBJ2-1; cdr3_length: 15; d_call: -; v_call: TRBV5-1; cdr3_nt: TGCGCCAGCAGTACCGGGGCCCGGGGGTACAATGAGCAGTTCTTC; cdr3_aa: CASSTGARGYNEQFF
clone_size: -; j_call: TRBJ1-5; cdr3_length: 16; d_call: TRBD1; v_call: TRBV28; cdr3_nt: TGTGCCAGCAGTTTATTTGGCAGGGGGGATCGTCAGCCCCAGCATTTT; cdr3_aa: CASSLFGRGDRQPQHF
clone_size: -; j_call: TRBJ2-3; cdr3_length: 16; d_call: -; v_call: TRBV9; cdr3_nt: TGTGCCAGCAGCGTAGGAGGATCTTCTAGCACAGATACGCAGTATTTT; cdr3_aa: CASSVGGSSSTDTQYF
clone_size: -; j_call: TRBJ2-2; cdr3_length: 16; d_call: -; v_call: TRBV7-2; cdr3_nt: TGTGCCAGCTCACGAGAGGGGGGGCCCGGGACCGGGGAGCTGTTTTTT; cdr3_aa: CASSREGGPGTGELFF
clone_size: -; j_call: TRBJ2-1; cdr3_length: 16; d_call: TRBD1; v_call: TRBV7-2; cdr3_nt: TGTGCCAGCAGCTTACAGGGGGAGAGCTCCTACAATGAGCAGTTCTTC; cdr3_aa: CASSLQGESSYNEQFF
clone_size: -; j_call: TRBJ2-2; cdr3_length: 16; d_call: TRBD2; v_call: TRBV19; cdr3_nt: TGTGCCAGTACACACTCCGGGAGGGGCTACACCGGGGAGCTGTTTTTT; cdr3_aa: CASTHSGRGYTGELFF
clone_size: -; j_call: TRBJ1-1; cdr3_length: 14; d_call: -; v_call: TRBV10-1; cdr3_nt: TGCGCCAGCAGTGAGTCGGGGGGTATCGCTGAAGCTTTCTTT; cdr3_aa: CASSESGGIAEAFF
clone_size: -; j_call: TRBJ1-1; cdr3_length: 11; d_call: -; v_call: TRBV7-9; cdr3_nt: TGTGCCAGCAGCTTAGAGGAGGTTGCTTTCTTT; cdr3_aa: CASSLEEVAFF
clone_size: -; j_call: TRBJ1-1; cdr3_length: 15; d_call: -; v_call: TRBV18; cdr3_nt: TGTGCCAGCTCACTAGGTTTACAGGGAGGGACTGAAGCTTTCTTT; cdr3_aa: CASSLGLQGGTEAFF
clone_size: few; j_call: TRBJ2-1; cdr3_length: 14; d_call: TRBD1; v_call: TRBV27; cdr3_nt: TGTGCCAGCTGGATTGGACAGGTTTCCGATGAGCAGTTCTTC; cdr3_aa: CASWIGQVSDEQFF
clone_size: -; j_call: TRBJ2-1; cdr3_length: 14; d_call: TRBD2; v_call: TRBV5-6; cdr3_nt: TGTGCCAGCAGGGGTAGCGGGAGGCACAATGAGCAGTTCTTC; cdr3_aa: CASRGSGRHNEQFF
clone_size: -; j_call: TRBJ2-1; cdr3_length: 16; d_call: TRBD1; v_call: TRBV5-1; cdr3_nt: TGCGCCAGCAGTAGACAGGGAGTATCGGGCGGTGATGAGCAGTTCTTC; cdr3_aa: CASSRQGVSGGDEQFF
clone_size: -; j_call: TRBJ2-7; cdr3_length: 15; d_call: TRBD1; v_call: TRBV19; cdr3_nt: TGTGCCAGTAGTGCTGCCGGGACAGGCCACTACGAGCAGTACTTC; cdr3_aa: CASSAAGTGHYEQYF
clone_size: -; j_call: TRBJ2-3; cdr3_length: 17; d_call: TRBD2; v_call: TRBV7-9; cdr3_nt: TGTGCCAGCAGCTTATCCTTTACGGGACTAGCGGGTCTCACGCAGTATTTT; cdr3_aa: CASSLSFTGLAGLTQYF
clone_size: -; j_call: TRBJ2-3; cdr3_length: 11; d_call: -; v_call: TRBV2; cdr3_nt: TGTGCCAGCAGTGCCTCAGATACGCAGTATTTT; cdr3_aa: CASSASDTQYF
clone_size: -; j_call: TRBJ1-1; cdr3_length: 15; d_call: -; v_call: TRBV19; cdr3_nt: TGTGCCAGTAGTTCGGTCCCAGGGGTAGGCACTGAAGCTTTCTTT; cdr3_aa: CASSSVPGVGTEAFF
clone_size: -; j_call: TRBJ2-1; cdr3_length: 13; d_call: -; v_call: TRBV7-2; cdr3_nt: TGTGCCAGCAGCTTCGCCCTGGGGGGAGAGCAGTTCTTC; cdr3_aa: CASSFALGGEQFF
clone_size: -; j_call: TRBJ2-2; cdr3_length: 13; d_call: -; v_call: TRBV27; cdr3_nt: TGTGCCAGCAGTCCCCTCGACACCGGGGAGCTGTTTTTT; cdr3_aa: CASSPLDTGELFF
clone_size: -; j_call: TRBJ1-2; cdr3_length: 12; d_call: TRBD1; v_call: TRBV6-5; cdr3_nt: TGTGCCAGCCGCGGGACAGCCTATGGCTACACCTTC; cdr3_aa: CASRGTAYGYTF
clone_size: -; j_call: TRBJ2-5; cdr3_length: 15; d_call: TRBD2; v_call: TRBV3-1/TRBV3-2; cdr3_nt: TGTGCCAGCAGCCAGACTAGCGGGAATGGGGAGACCCAGTACTTC; cdr3_aa: CASSQTSGNGETQYF
clone_size: -; j_call: TRBJ2-2; cdr3_length: 13; d_call: -; v_call: TRBV4-3; cdr3_nt: TGCGCCAGCAGCCAAGAGGGCTCCTGGGAGCTGTTTTTT; cdr3_aa: CASSQEGSWELFF